This T cell receptor beta chain emerged from a study of cytomegalovirus exposure and HLA in healthy donors. Study-wide points: Reports indicate that TCR beta sequences accurately predicted the HLA-A and HLA-B alleles of most subjects. A later examination showed that TCR association rates differed by HLA locus, with DRB1 most and HLA-C fewest.

Primers included in the PCR were 60 Vbeta and 13 Jbeta primers. Here immunoSEQ multiplex PCR was the method, and the copy in TCRdb shows in-frame clones only, minus some. The data show around 120,000 clones, roughly 80% seen once. A word on this clone: The antigen is undetermined.

There are 17 residues in the CDR3. With V trimmed by 0 bases and J by 4 bases, 7 bases remained unmatched. CDR1 is LGHNA, CDR2 YSLEER, per germline. Sequencing was done on a sample of PBMCs. The rearrangement links TRBV4-3 to TRBJ2-1, with 9 bases that match TRBD1. This clonotype was obtained from a female donor in good health and CMV-seropositive. The CDR3 DNA is TGCGCCAGCAGCCAAGATAGGGGGACAGGGCTTTACAATGAGCAGTTCTTC. Translating gives CASSQDRGTGLYNEQFF.